This T cell receptor beta chain stems from a study of shared clonotypes between healthy human individuals. The study's findings and limits: Memory subsets had estimated richness that was generally smaller than that of naive subsets.

Trimming took 5 bases from V and 5 from J; bases not matched to a gene: 8. There are 14 residues in the CDR3. Per the germline V gene, CDR1 is MNHEY and CDR2 is SMNVEV (reference sequence). As regards this clone: What it recognizes is unknown.

CD45RO-negative cells were positively selected for CCR7, leaving out terminally differentiated effector memory CD45RA+ cells. Sequencing used immunoSEQ multiplex PCR; TCRdb keeps in-frame clones, though not all of them. The sample holds 2 million or so clones; approximately 94% are singletons and the top ten take roughly 1%. The genes are TRBV27 and TRBJ1-1; 7 bases match TRBD1. The specimen sequenced was naive CD8+ T cells sorted from blood. The receptor comes from a young man in good health. CDR3 loop: CASSPQGDRTEAFF. The CDR3 nucleotides read TGTGCCAGCAGTCCCCAGGGGGATAGGACTGAAGCTTTCTTT.